A selection of T cell receptor beta chains follows, all from one sample in a study of CD8 T cells in Susac syndrome. TCRdb processed the immunoSEQ multiplex PCR reads anew with MiXCR; each CDR3 protein has one entry. The data contain some 130,000 distinct CDR3 sequences, more than 85% of them singletons. Material: CD8+ T cells from PBMCs. These receptors came from a human donor with Susac syndrome. Both conserved end residues are part of each CDR3. Each record gives: clone size, V gene, D gene, J gene, CDR3 DNA, CDR3 protein. The D gene is left open where the match is weak. Clone size is not always given. Where it is, it says once, few, many or a class for expanded clones.

NA	TRBV7-2	NA	TRBJ2-2	TGTGCCGGTCGTGGTCCGGGGGCCGGGGAGCTGTTTTTT	CAGRGPGAGELFF
NA	TRBV28	NA	TRBJ1-1	TGTGCCAGCACTCTGCAGGGGTGGGGAATGAACACTGAAGCTTTCTTT	CASTLQGWGMNTEAFF
NA	TRBV9	TRBD1	TRBJ2-2	TGTGCCAGCAGCCCCTCCGGACAGGGCGACACCGGGGAGCTGTTTTTT	CASSPSGQGDTGELFF
NA	TRBV11-2	TRBD1	TRBJ2-7	TGTGCCAGCAGCAACGGACAGGGGTCCTACGAGCAGTACTTC	CASSNGQGSYEQYF
NA	TRBV12-3/TRBV12-4	NA	TRBJ2-3	TGTGCCAGCAGTTTAGTAAGCGGATTAAGCACAGATACGCAGTATTTT	CASSLVSGLSTDTQYF
NA	TRBV11-3	NA	TRBJ2-3	TGTGCCAGCAGCTCATTAGATGTGGACACAGATACGCAGTATTTT	CASSSLDVDTDTQYF
once	TRBV5-1	TRBD2	TRBJ2-1	TGCGCCAGCAGCTTGGACGGGCTAGCGGGAGGGGAAAAAAATGAGCAGTTCTTC	CASSLDGLAGGEKNEQFF
NA	TRBV30	TRBD2	TRBJ2-1	TGTGCCTGGTCGCAACTAGCGGACTCCTACAATGAGCAGTTCTTC	CAWSQLADSYNEQFF
NA	TRBV12-3/TRBV12-4	TRBD1	TRBJ2-7	TGTGCCAGCAGCCCCCCGGGACAGAAAACCTACGAGCAGTACTTC	CASSPPGQKTYEQYF
once	TRBV29-1	NA	TRBJ2-2	TGCAGCGTCTTGACTAGCGGGGAGCTGTTTTTT	CSVLTSGELFF
NA	TRBV12-5	NA	TRBJ2-5	TGTGCTAGTGGTTTGGGATCGTTGTATGGAGAGACCCAGTACTTC	CASGLGSLYGETQYF
NA	TRBV29-1	NA	TRBJ2-1	TGCAGCGTTGAAGTTGTTTACAATGAGCAGTTCTTC	CSVEVVYNEQFF
NA	TRBV27	TRBD1	TRBJ1-2	TGTGCCAGCAGAGGACAGGGGTACTATGGCTACACCTTC	CASRGQGYYGYTF
NA	TRBV15	NA	TRBJ1-5	TGTGCCACCAGCCCCGGGACGGTTAGCAATCAGCCCCAGCATTTT	CATSPGTVSNQPQHF
NA	TRBV29-1	NA	TRBJ2-1	TGCAGCGCCTCGGTACTAGTGGAGGTCGATGAGCAGTTCTTC	CSASVLVEVDEQFF
NA	TRBV27	TRBD1	TRBJ1-2	TGTGCCAGCAGCATACAGGGGAACTATGGCTACACCTTC	CASSIQGNYGYTF
NA	TRBV30	NA	TRBJ1-2	TGTGCCTGGAGCGGTGGGACCCTAACTTCTAACTATGGCTACACCTTC	CAWSGGTLTSNYGYTF